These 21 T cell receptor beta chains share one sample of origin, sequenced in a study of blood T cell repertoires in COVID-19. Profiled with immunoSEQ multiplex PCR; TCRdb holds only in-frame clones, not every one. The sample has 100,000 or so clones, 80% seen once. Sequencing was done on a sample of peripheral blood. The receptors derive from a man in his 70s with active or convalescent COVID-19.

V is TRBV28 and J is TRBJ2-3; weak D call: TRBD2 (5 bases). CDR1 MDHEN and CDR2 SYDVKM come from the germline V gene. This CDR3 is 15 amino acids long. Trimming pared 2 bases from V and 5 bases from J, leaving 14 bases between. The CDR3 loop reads CASSLVRERGDTQYF. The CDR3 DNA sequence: TGTGCCAGCAGTTTAGTCCGAGAACGGGGAGATACGCAGTATTTT.

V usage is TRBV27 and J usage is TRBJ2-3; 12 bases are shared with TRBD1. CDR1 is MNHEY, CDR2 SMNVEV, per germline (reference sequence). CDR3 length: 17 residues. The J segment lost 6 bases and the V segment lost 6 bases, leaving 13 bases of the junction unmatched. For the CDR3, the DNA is TGTGCCAGCAGCTCGTTGGGGTGGGACAGGGGGCCGGATACGCAGTATTTT. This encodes CASSSLGWDRGPDTQYF.

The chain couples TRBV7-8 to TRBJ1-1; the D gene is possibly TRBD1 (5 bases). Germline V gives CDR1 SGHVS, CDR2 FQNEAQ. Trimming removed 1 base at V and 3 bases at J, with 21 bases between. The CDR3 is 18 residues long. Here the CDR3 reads CASSLGIAWGEEDTEAFF. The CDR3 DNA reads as TGTGCCAGCAGCTTAGGAATTGCATGGGGGGAAGAGGACACTGAAGCTTTCTTT. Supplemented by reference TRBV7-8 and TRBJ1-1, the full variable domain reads GAGVSQSPRYKVAKRGQDVALRCDPISGHVSLFWYQQALGQGPEFLTYFQNEAQLDKSGLPSDRFFAERPEGSVSTLKIQRTQQEDSAVYLCASSLGIAWGEEDTEAFFGQGTRLTVV.

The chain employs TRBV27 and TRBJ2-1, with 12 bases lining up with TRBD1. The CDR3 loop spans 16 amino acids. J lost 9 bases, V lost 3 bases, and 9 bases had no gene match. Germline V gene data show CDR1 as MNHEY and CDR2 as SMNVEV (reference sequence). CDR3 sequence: CASSFQPGQGALEQFF. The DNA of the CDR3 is TGTGCCAGCAGTTTCCAACCGGGACAGGGGGCGCTTGAGCAGTTCTTC.

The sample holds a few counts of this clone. CDR3 coding DNA: TGTGCCAGCAGCGGACAGGGGTTGCATCAGCCCCAGCATTTT. The encoded protein is CASSGQGLHQPQHF. The chain uses TRBV2 and TRBJ1-5; 9 bases are shared with TRBD1. From germline, CDR1 is SNHLY and CDR2 FYNNEI. The CDR3 contains 14 residues. Trimming removed 6 bases from V and 5 bases from J; junction bases left unmatched: 5.

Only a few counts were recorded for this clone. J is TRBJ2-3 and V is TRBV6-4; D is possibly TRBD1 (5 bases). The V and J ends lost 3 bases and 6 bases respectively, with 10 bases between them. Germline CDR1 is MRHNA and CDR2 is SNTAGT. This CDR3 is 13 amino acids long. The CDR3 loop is CASSEGAHDTQYF. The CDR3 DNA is TGTGCCAGCAGTGAAGGGGCCCACGATACGCAGTATTTT.

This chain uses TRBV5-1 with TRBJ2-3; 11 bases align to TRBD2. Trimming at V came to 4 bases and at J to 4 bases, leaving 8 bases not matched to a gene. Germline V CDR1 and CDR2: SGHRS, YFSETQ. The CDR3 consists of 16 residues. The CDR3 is CASSGGIAGGPDTQYF. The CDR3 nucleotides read TGCGCCAGCAGCGGAGGCATAGCGGGAGGGCCAGATACGCAGTATTTT.

The CDR3 region has the DNA TGCGCCAGCAGCCCTGACATGTCCGGGGAGCTGTTTTTT. Its protein product is CASSPDMSGELFF. V gene TRBV5-1 combines with J gene TRBJ2-2; D unclear. The germline V and J ends were trimmed by 4 bases and 6 bases, with 10 bases remaining between them. This CDR3 has 13 amino acids. Germline CDR1 reads SGHRS; CDR2 reads YFSETQ.

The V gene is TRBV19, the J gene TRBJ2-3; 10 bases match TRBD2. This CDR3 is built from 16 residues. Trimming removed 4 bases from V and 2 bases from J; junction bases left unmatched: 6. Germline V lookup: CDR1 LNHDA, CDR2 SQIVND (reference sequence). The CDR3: CASSSQREGHTDTQYF. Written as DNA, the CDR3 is TGTGCCAGTAGTAGCCAGCGGGAGGGCCACACAGATACGCAGTATTTT.

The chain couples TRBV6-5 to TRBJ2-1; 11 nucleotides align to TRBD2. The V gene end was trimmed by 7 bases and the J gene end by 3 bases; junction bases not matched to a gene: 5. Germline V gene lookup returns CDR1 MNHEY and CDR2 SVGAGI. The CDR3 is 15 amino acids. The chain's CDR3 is CASKLAGENYNEQFF. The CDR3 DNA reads TGTGCCAGCAAACTAGCGGGGGAGAACTACAATGAGCAGTTCTTC.

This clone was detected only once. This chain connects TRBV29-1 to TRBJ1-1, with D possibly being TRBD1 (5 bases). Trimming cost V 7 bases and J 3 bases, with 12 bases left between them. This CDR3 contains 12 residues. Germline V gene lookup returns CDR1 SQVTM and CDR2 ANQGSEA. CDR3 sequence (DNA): TGCAGCGCAGTGCGGGGGTACACTGAAGCTTTCTTT. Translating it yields CSAVRGYTEAFF.

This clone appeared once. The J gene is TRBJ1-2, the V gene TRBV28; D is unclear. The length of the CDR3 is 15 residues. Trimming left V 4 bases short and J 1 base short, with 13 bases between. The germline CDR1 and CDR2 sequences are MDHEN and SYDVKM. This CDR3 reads CASSSVIGLNYGYTF. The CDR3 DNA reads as TGTGCCAGCAGTTCCGTGATCGGACTTAACTATGGCTACACCTTC.

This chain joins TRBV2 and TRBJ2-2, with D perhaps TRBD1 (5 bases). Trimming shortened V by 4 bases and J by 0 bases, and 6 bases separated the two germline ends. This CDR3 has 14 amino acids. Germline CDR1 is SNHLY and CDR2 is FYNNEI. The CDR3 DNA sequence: TGTGCCAGCAGTGGACAGCCGAACACCGGGGAGCTGTTTTTT. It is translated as CASSGQPNTGELFF.

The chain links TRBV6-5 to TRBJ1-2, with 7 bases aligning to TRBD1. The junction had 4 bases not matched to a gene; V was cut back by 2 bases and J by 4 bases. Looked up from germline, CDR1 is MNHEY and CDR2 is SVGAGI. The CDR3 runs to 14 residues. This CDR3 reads CASSYGGQPYGYTF. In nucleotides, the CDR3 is TGTGCCAGCAGTTACGGGGGACAGCCCTATGGCTACACCTTC.

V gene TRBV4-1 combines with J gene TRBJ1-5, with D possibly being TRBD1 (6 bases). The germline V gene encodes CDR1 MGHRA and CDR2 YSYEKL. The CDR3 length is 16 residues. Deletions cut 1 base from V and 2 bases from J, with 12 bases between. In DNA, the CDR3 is TGCGCCAGCAGCCAAGTGGCAGGGGTGGGCAATCAGCCCCAGCATTTT. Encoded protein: CASSQVAGVGNQPQHF.

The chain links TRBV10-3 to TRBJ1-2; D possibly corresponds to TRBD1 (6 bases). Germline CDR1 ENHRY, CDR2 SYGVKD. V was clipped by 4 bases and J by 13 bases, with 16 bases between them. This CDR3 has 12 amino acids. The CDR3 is CAISAFPGEFTF. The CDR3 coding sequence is TGTGCCATCAGTGCCTTTCCAGGGGAGTTCACCTTC.

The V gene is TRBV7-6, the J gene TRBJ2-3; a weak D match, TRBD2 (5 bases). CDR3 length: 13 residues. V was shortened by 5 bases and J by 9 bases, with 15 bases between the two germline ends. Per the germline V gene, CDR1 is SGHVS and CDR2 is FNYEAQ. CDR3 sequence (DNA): TGTGCCAGCAGCCCGACTTGGACGGGGACGCAGTATTTT. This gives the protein CASSPTWTGTQYF.

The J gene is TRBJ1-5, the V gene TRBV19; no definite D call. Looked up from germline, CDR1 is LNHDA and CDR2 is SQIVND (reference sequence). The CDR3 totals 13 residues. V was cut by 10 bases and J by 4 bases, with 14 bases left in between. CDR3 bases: TGTGCCACCTCCGGGAACCGTAATCAGCCCCAGCATTTT. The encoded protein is CATSGNRNQPQHF.

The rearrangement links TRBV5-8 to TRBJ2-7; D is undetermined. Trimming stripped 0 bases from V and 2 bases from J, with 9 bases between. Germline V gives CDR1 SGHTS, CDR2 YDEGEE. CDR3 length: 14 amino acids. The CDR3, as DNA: TGTGCCAGCAGCTTGGCCCCGGGTACCTACGAGCAGTACTTC. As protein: CASSLAPGTYEQYF.

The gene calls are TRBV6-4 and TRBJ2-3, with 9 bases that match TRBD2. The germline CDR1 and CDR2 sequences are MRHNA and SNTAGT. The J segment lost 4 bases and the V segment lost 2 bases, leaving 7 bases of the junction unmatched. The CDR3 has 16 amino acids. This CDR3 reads CASSDRAGGESDTQYF. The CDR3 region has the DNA TGTGCCAGCAGTGACCGTGCGGGAGGGGAGTCAGATACGCAGTATTTT.

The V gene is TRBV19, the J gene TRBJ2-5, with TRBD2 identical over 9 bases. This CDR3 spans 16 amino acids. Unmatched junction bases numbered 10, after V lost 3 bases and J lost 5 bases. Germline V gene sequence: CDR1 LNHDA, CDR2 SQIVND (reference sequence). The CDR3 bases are TGTGCCAGTAGTATTCAGGTTAGCGGGAGTGGGGAGACCCAGTACTTC. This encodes CASSIQVSGSGETQYF. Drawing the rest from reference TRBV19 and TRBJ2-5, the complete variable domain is DGGITQSPKYLFRKEGQNVTLSCEQNLNHDAMYWYRQDPGQGLRLIYYSQIVNDFQKGDIAEGYSVSREKKESFPLTVTSAQKNPTAFYLCASSIQVSGSGETQYFGPGTRLLVL.